Sequencing of this TCR beta chain was carried out in a study of technical replicates of blood from a few donors. TCRdb keeps only in-frame clones here, not all; method: immunoSEQ multiplex PCR. The sample holds approximately 70,000 clones, 95% to 96% seen once. Specimen: T cells isolated from PBMCs. This TCR was recovered from a human donor in good health.

CDR3 in amino acids: CASSFIADNEQFF. CDR3 nucleotide sequence: TGCGCCAGCAGCTTCATAGCGGACAATGAGCAGTTCTTC. The rearrangement uses TRBV5-1 and TRBJ2-1; D possibly corresponds to TRBD2 (6 bases). The CDR3 covers 13 residues. The germline V gene encodes CDR1 SGHRS and CDR2 YFSETQ. The V end was cut by 2 bases, the J end by 5 bases, with 8 bases between.